This TCR beta chain was retrieved from a study of shared clonotypes between healthy human individuals. It was roughly 190 ng DNA, some 30,000 T cell genomes, that sorted-subset replicate PCRs used. Original handling: ImmunoSEQ only sent back junction sequences with no quality scores, so filtering was done differently. Clones were read by immunoSEQ multiplex PCR, and TCRdb kept only the in-frame ones, dropping some. From that table come the V and J calls and clone size; the DNA was used to work out D and trimming. The sample carries millions of clones, 95% recorded once. The CDR3 covers 16 residues. The germline CDR1 and CDR2 sequences are SNHLY and FYNNEI. V lost 10 bases and J lost 0; bases outside the gene matches: 10. Study-wide results and caveats: The genetic and exposure-history diversity represented was limited by few donors.

As to this clone: Its target is unknown.

This receptor was taken from a man between 18 and 29 years old in good health. The sequenced sample consisted of naive CD4+ T cells sorted from blood. Subset denoted: CD45RA+ positively selected. J is TRBJ2-3 and V is TRBV2; 10 bases are a match to TRBD1. This chain's CDR3 is CAILPGQGKSTDTQYF. The CDR3 DNA sequence: TGTGCCATCCTTCCGGGACAGGGGAAAAGCACAGATACGCAGTATTTT.